The 11 T cell receptor beta chains presented below share a single source sample, sequenced in a study of blood T cell repertoires in COVID-19. Method: immunoSEQ multiplex PCR; TCRdb's copy keeps in-frame clones and lacks some. This sample has about 40,000 clones, with around four fifths found just once. The sample was peripheral blood. The source is a man aged 45 to 65 with active COVID-19.

This chain links TRBV3-1 (or the pseudogene TRBV3-2) with TRBJ2-2; D perhaps matches TRBD2 (5 bases). This CDR3 comprises 14 residues. V lost 4 bases to trimming and J lost 5 bases, with 11 bases between them. The germline CDR1 and CDR2 sequences are LGHDT and YNNKEL (reference sequence). CDR3 DNA sequence: TGTGCCAGCAGCCTGCCGGGAACGACCGGGGAGCTGTTTTTT. Its translation: CASSLPGTTGELFF.

The V call is TRBV2, the J call TRBJ2-7; possible D gene TRBD1, 6 bases. The CDR3 extends over 12 amino acids. Germline V gene lookup returns CDR1 SNHLY and CDR2 FYNNEI. The V gene lost 7 bases and the J gene lost 5 bases, with 12 bases spanning the gap. The CDR3: CASTEQGNEQYF. Here the CDR3 DNA reads TGTGCCAGCACCGAACAGGGCAACGAGCAGTACTTC.

V usage is TRBV30 and J usage is TRBJ2-7, with unresolved D. Germline CDR1 and CDR2: GTSNPN and SVGIG (reference sequence). CDR3 length: 12 residues. V lost 5 bases, J lost 7 bases, and 15 bases lay in between. CDR3 residues: CAWGWRTGEQYF. DNA of the CDR3: TGTGCCTGGGGGTGGAGAACTGGGGAGCAGTACTTC.

This clone came up once. V gene TRBV7-9 combines with J gene TRBJ2-5; 13 nucleotides align to TRBD2. This CDR3 contains 15 residues. CDR1 SEHNR and CDR2 FQNEAQ come from the germline V gene (reference sequence). Unmatched junction bases numbered 2, after V lost 5 bases and J lost 2 bases. The CDR3 is CASSPLAGGQETQYF. The CDR3 coding sequence is TGTGCCAGCAGCCCACTAGCGGGGGGGCAAGAGACCCAGTACTTC.

This chain joins TRBV7-2 and TRBJ2-3, with 7 bases aligning to TRBD1. This CDR3 spans 16 amino acids. Trimming took 5 bases from V and 0 from J; bases not matched to a gene: 8. CDR1 SGHTA and CDR2 FQGNSA come from the germline V gene. The CDR3 is CASSRKGGGSTDTQYF. DNA of the CDR3: TGTGCCAGCAGCAGAAAAGGGGGCGGGAGCACAGATACGCAGTATTTT.

The genes are TRBV15 and TRBJ2-1, with 8 bases aligning to TRBD2. The J segment lost 6 bases and the V segment lost 5 bases, leaving 9 bases of the junction unmatched. The CDR3 extends over 15 amino acids. CDR1 is LNHNV and CDR2 is YYDKDF in the germline V gene (reference sequence). The CDR3 region has the DNA TGTGCCACCAGCCCCGGGACTAGTAATGCCAATGAGCAGTTCTTC. Its translation is CATSPGTSNANEQFF.

This CDR3 reads CATTDRATDTQYF. In DNA, the CDR3 is TGTGCCACCACAGACAGGGCCACAGATACGCAGTATTTT. The chain joins TRBV24-1 to TRBJ2-3; 7 nucleotides align to TRBD1. This CDR3 contains 13 residues. V shed 8 bases and J 2 bases; nucleotides not matched to a gene: 3. CDR1 KGHDR and CDR2 SFDVKD come from the germline V gene.

This chain uses TRBV24-1 with TRBJ1-2, with 8 bases fitting TRBD1. The ends lost 2 bases at V and 7 bases at J; junction bases unmatched: 8. Germline values: CDR1 KGHDR, CDR2 SFDVKD. The CDR3 length is 15 residues. CDR3 in DNA: TGTGCCACCAGTGATTCCAGACAGGGGCCGGGTGGCTACACCTTC. Translating it yields CATSDSRQGPGGYTF.

V gene TRBV6-6 combines with J gene TRBJ2-5; D ambiguous. The V gene's germline CDR1 is MNHNY and CDR2 SVGAGI (reference sequence). CDR3 length: 15 amino acids. V was cut by 5 bases and J by 1 base, with 14 bases left in between. The CDR3 DNA sequence: TGTGCCAGCAGTACCCCTCCGGTATTCCAAGAGACCCAGTACTTC. It is translated as CASSTPPVFQETQYF.

The chain recombines TRBV6-5 with TRBJ2-1; D possibly corresponds to TRBD1 (5 bases). Germline values: CDR1 MNHEY, CDR2 SVGAGI. V shed 9 bases and J shed 6 bases, with 12 bases lying between them. CDR3 length: 12 amino acids. CDR3 protein: CASRTRVNEQFF. DNA for the CDR3: TGTGCCAGTCGTACCAGGGTCAATGAGCAGTTCTTC.

The V gene is TRBV6-5, the J gene TRBJ1-2; TRBD1 might be the D (6 bases). The CDR3 has 16 amino acids. V shed 0 bases and J shed 0 bases, with 11 bases lying between them. Germline-derived CDR1 and CDR2 are MNHEY and SVGAGI. The CDR3 region has the DNA TGTGCCAGCAGTTACTCGGGACAACTAGCTAACTATGGCTACACCTTC. It encodes CASSYSGQLANYGYTF.